This T cell receptor beta chain appears in the sequencing data of a study of cytomegalovirus exposure and HLA in healthy donors (dated by TCRdb to about 2017). About the full investigation: According to an earlier analysis of several hundred of the donors, some 180 million T cells yielded roughly 100 million unique TCR beta sequences and more than 250 Gb of sequence data. An early release covering roughly 580 HLA-typed donors comprised about 300 gigabases of sequencing data and tens of millions of unique TCR sequences. The genetic ancestry cluster associated with self-reported Caucasian donors included 70% to 85% of the roughly 390 genotyped donors. The study aimed to test whether cataloging public T cell receptors could reveal signatures of past pathogen exposure. The study used immunosequencing to profile the T cell repertoires of about 670 subjects and linked those repertoires to cytomegalovirus serostatus. A separate validation cohort of 90 to 150 different subjects was used in addition to the 666-subject first cohort. The study combined high-throughput TCR immunosequencing, statistical association of individual TCRs with disease status, and machine learning to predict cytomegalovirus infection status. A later analysis re-examined previously published TCR beta repertoires from over 500 donors and added high-resolution HLA genotyping to investigate patterns of TCR occurrence. The later analysis used no new phenotypic data to find candidate immune exposures, relying instead on TCR beta sequences and their occurrence across donors. An earlier analysis of fewer than 750 of the donors used high-throughput TCR beta sequencing to judge whether each TCR beta V gene segment behaved as functional or pseudogenic. Donor age, sex, ethnicity and CMV serostatus were collected together with the repertoire data. In a later genetic analysis, genome-wide SNP genotypes for about 65% of the roughly 670 donors were used, and that subset was treated as a discovery cohort. All discovery cohort repertoires had been generated using a single sequencing platform. HLA typing included class I and class II loci at four-digit resolution. The number of typed donors differed by locus: 629-630 for A, B, C, DRB1 and DQB1; roughly 510 for DQA1; around 610 for DPA1; and some 450 for DPB1. Because of strong linkage in the cohort, 4 to 6 DR-DQ haplotypes were treated as single units for association and clustering. Across around 400 genotyped donors of the cohort, an average of roughly 250,000 unique TCR beta nucleotide sequences per donor were sequenced, and 15% to 20% of those sequences were non-productive.

Overall study results and their limits: The study listed around 160 TCR beta chains as associated with cytomegalovirus. In a later analysis, several top co-occurrence clusters were reported to appear linked to parvovirus B19, influenza, CMV and Epstein-Barr virus. Because HLA typing was missing for some donors at each locus, association tests included only the typed subset. A further reported finding was that TCR beta sequences accurately predicted the HLA-A and HLA-B alleles for most subjects in the first cohort. The classifier was reported to diagnose cytomegalovirus status with high specificity and sensitivity in both the original cohort and the validation cohort. When HLA alleles, especially DR and DQ, strongly co-occurred, attributing TCR associations to individual alleles was difficult. Because counts were too low, roughly 16 rarely observed V segments, including chromosome 9 orphons, were excluded from the earlier analysis of 587 of the donors. According to a later genetic analysis, donors in an Asian-associated ancestry cluster had fewer N-insertions in productive TCRs than the roughly 700-donor mean. The authors suggested that the approach could potentially be generalized to other disease states and immunological phenotypes. Immune exposure information for the cohort was limited to CMV serostatus. Linkage disequilibrium might explain the correlated functional status among segregating V segments, but an unknown experimental factor could not be ruled out. In a later analysis, TCR association rates were found to vary across HLA loci, with the most associated TCRs seen for DRB1 alleles and the fewest for HLA-C alleles. Three of the identified cytomegalovirus-associated TCR beta chains were confirmed in vitro to be specific for cytomegalovirus antigens. Because the 87-base-pair reads could not distinguish some IMGT-functional V segments, including TRBV6-2 and TRBV6-3, those segments were excluded. Compared with equally common non-associated chains, HLA-associated TCR beta chains in a later analysis were more clonally expanded and had lower generation probabilities. In a later genetic analysis, a missense DCLRE1C variant was associated with V-gene and J-gene trimming of TCR beta chains, and the association was replicated in an independent cohort. Most TCR sequences were seen in very few donors, while some public TCRs were found in many individuals. A cluster of highly shared sequence variants was judged likely to represent a technical artifact of the sequencing pipeline. In an earlier analysis of about 600 of the donors, most TCR beta V segments appeared in productive rearrangements about 90% or about 30% of the time, broadly matching IMGT annotations. Only TCR beta chains were sequenced in this cohort, and the absence of alpha or paired-chain data limited detectable features. Roughly uniform sequencing depth across donors was assumed in presence/absence analyses, although this assumption may not hold. A later analysis associated about 17,000 TCR beta sequences with specific HLA alleles at a false discovery rate of 0.05. According to a later analysis, most CMV-associated TCR beta chains appeared to be HLA-restricted, and the HLA associations seemed to be driven largely by CMV exposure.

Concerning this clone: The antigen this receptor binds is unknown. No base-level quality is on record; no much larger clone is a single base apart. Other DNA variants within this sample encode the same CDR3.

The cohort comprised several hundred healthy bone marrow donors. Cohort members were all nominally healthy when sampled, although unrecorded immune exposures were likely present. The donor tested CMV seronegative, placing the donor among the 352 seronegative members of the cohort. Every donor gave a peripheral blood sample, and the peripheral blood mononuclear cells from that sample were used for TCR beta sequencing. The Qiagen DNeasy Blood Extraction Kit was used to extract genomic DNA from the blood cell samples. CDR1 is given as SGHTA and CDR2 as FQGNSA, both from the germline V gene. V is pared back by 5 bases and J by 5 bases, with 9 bases lying between the germline termini. From cysteine to phenylalanine, the CDR3 is 12 amino acids long. Just the 36-base CDR3 DNA is kept, in frame starting at base 1. The library was made by the immunoSEQ multiplex PCR assay. For the multiplex PCR, a mixture combining 60 forward primers for TCR Vbeta segments and 13 reverse primers for TCR Jbeta segments was used. The CDR3 region of rearranged TCR beta genes was amplified from genomic DNA by a multiplex PCR assay. The amplified TCR beta libraries were sequenced on the Illumina HiSeq System as 87-base-pair reads. Per the source publication's procedure: A later analysis counted tens of millions of unique TCR beta chains across the 690 or so repertoires, and roughly 11 million of these chains were shared by at least two donors. Raw reads were error-corrected and collapsed into unique sequences with a nearest-neighbor algorithm that merged closely related sequences to remove PCR and sequencing errors. Alignment of CDR3 sequences to IMGT reference sequences was used to assign V, D and J gene segments. Each retained sequence needed at least a six-nucleotide match to both a V gene segment and a J gene segment. Rearrangements were called productive when the CDR3 lacked stop codons and stayed in frame with V and J; all others were non-productive. CDR3 was defined according to IMGT convention as the region running from the second conserved V-encoded cysteine to the conserved J-encoded phenylalanine. The earlier analysis of approximately 500 of the donors excluded sequences that lacked an unambiguous match to a single V gene segment. In an earlier analysis of about 590 of the donors, a V segment was called functional when productive rearrangements were above 56.7%, and segregating when the standard deviation between donors exceeded 5%. A statistical classification framework was developed to diagnose cytomegalovirus status using the catalog of TCR beta chain sequences. A later analysis assigned V and J genes by comparing TCR nucleotide sequences with IMGT/GENE-DB human TR gene sequences. The TCRdist pipeline was used in a later analysis to assign CDR3 sequences and most-parsimonious VDJ recombination scenarios. In a later analysis, each TCR beta chain was defined by its CDR3 amino acid sequence together with its V-gene family, and reads without a unique V-gene family were excluded. In a later analysis, around 650 highly shared, low-generation-probability nucleotide sequences were removed to address suspected cross-contamination and a sequencing artifact. In a later analysis, a clonal expansion index was calculated for each public chain from normalized within-repertoire ranks of inferred template counts. Generation probabilities in a later analysis came from a VDJ recombination model fitted to out-of-frame rearrangements, and those results were checked against IGoR. In a later analysis, TCR-TCR, TCR-HLA and TCR-CMV co-occurrence was scored with hypergeometric tests, and a repertoire-size bias correction was applied to TCR pairs. False discovery rates were estimated in a later analysis by permuting HLA or CMV assignments 20 times. In a later analysis, co-occurring TCRs were grouped using DBSCAN, with TCRdist sequence similarity added in when clustering inside HLA-allele-positive subsets. Co-occurrence clustering excluded repertoires with fewer than 30,000 or more than 120,000 public chains, plus five with anomalous nucleotide sharing. TCRdb took this table from immuneACCESS and kept in-frame rearrangements with V and J called. Such tables lack part of the clones; where checked against another copy, unresolved V genes explain under half of the gap, and the rest is unexplained. Clone size and V and J calls were adopted from that table, with D and trimming inferred from the DNA. The sample table shows approximately 140,000 clones, and roughly four fifths are seen once. The ten largest clones capture roughly 1.8% of the sample.

This sequence originates from a woman aged 45-65 years in good health and CMV-seronegative. The rearranged segments are TRBV7-2 and TRBJ2-5; no D gene can be assigned with confidence. The sequencing input was PBMCs. The CDR3 corresponds to CASSPLGETQYF. The nucleotide sequence reads as follows: TGTGCCAGCAGCCCCCTGGGCGAGACCCAGTACTTC.